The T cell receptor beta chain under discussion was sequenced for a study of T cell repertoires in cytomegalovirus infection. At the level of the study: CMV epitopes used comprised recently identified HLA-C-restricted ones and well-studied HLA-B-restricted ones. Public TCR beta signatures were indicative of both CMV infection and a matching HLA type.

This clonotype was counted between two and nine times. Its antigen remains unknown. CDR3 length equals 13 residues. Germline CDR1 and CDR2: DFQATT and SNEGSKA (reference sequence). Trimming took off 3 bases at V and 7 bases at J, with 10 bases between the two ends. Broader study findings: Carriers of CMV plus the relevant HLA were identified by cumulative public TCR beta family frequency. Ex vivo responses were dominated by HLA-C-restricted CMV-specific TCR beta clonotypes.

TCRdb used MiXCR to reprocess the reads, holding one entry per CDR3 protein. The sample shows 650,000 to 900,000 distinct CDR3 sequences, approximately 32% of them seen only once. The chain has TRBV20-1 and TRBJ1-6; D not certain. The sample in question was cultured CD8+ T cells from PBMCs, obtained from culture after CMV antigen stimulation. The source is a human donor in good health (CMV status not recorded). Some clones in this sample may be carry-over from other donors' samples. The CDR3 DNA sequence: TGCAGTGCTAGTTTTCGAGGGAATTCACCCCTCCACTTT. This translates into CSASFRGNSPLHF.